The 8 T cell receptor beta chains reported below all come from one sample, sequenced in a study of CD8+ T cells in alopecia areata. Treatment described: oral pan-JAK inhibitor, 5-10 mg twice daily. RNA, once extracted, was reverse transcribed into cDNA for use as the sequencing template. Sequencing used immunoSEQ multiplex PCR; TCRdb keeps in-frame clones, though not all of them. Here the sample spans some 58,000 clones, around 45% being singletons. Sequencing was performed on CD8+ T cells sorted from blood, taken at approximately week 37, from a patient treated with tofacitinib. These receptor sequences come from a human donor with alopecia areata.

The chain uses TRBV9 and TRBJ2-7, with D possibly matching TRBD1 (6 bases). The CDR3 consists of 14 residues. Germline CDR1 SGDLS, CDR2 YYNGEE. Trimming left V 2 bases short and J 0 bases short, with 9 bases between. CDR3 loop: CASSVTGYSYEQYF. The CDR3 DNA reads TGTGCCAGCAGCGTGACAGGCTACTCCTACGAGCAGTACTTC.

The chain recombines TRBV30 with TRBJ2-2; TRBD2 matches 16 bases. Germline lookup yields CDR1 GTSNPN and CDR2 SVGIG (reference sequence). The CDR3 spans 15 residues. Trimming removed 5 bases from V and 6 bases from J; junction bases left unmatched: 3. The CDR3 is CAWGTSGRGAGELFF. For the CDR3, the DNA is TGTGCCTGGGGGACTAGCGGGAGGGGCGCCGGGGAGCTGTTTTTT.

This sequence joins TRBV30 and TRBJ2-1; 7 bases are a match to TRBD2. CDR1 is GTSNPN, CDR2 SVGIG, per germline (reference sequence). The CDR3 sequence is 15 residues long. V lost 5 bases and J lost 3; bases outside the gene matches: 10. CDR3 nucleotides: TGTGCCTGGGGAGCCGGGACTACCATCTACAATGAGCAGTTCTTC. Translating gives CAWGAGTTIYNEQFF.

V usage is TRBV5-1 and J usage is TRBJ2-1, with D possibly TRBD2 on 6 matching bases. The V end lost 0 bases, the J end lost 5 bases, and 9 bases lay between the germline ends. CDR3 length: 14 amino acids. Germline lookup yields CDR1 SGHRS and CDR2 YFSETQ. CDR3 residues: CASSLAASDNEQFF. The DNA for the CDR3 is TGCGCCAGCAGCTTGGCGGCTAGCGACAATGAGCAGTTCTTC.

This rearrangement joins TRBV29-1 to TRBJ1-2; no clear D gene. The CDR3 runs to 14 residues. Trimming left V 6 bases short and J 3 bases short, with 17 bases between. Germline CDR1 is SQVTM and CDR2 is ANQGSEA. The CDR3 region has the DNA TGCAGCGTCGCCGTCCCCTCGCTGTACTATGGCTACACCTTC. It encodes CSVAVPSLYYGYTF.

The gene calls are TRBV27 and TRBJ2-1, with 10 bases lining up with TRBD2. Germline loops: CDR1 MNHEY, CDR2 SMNVEV (reference sequence). V lost 3 bases to trimming and J lost 3 bases; unmatched junction nucleotides: 5. The CDR3 is 16 residues long. The CDR3 loop reads CASSFSASGSYNEQFF. As DNA, the CDR3 is TGTGCCAGCAGTTTCTCGGCTAGCGGGAGCTACAATGAGCAGTTCTTC.

This clone was seen only a few times. The chain carries TRBV5-1 and TRBJ1-1; 8 positions agree with TRBD1. There are 12 residues in the CDR3. Germline V CDR1 and CDR2: SGHRS, YFSETQ. V trimming: 5 bases; J trimming: 4 bases; junction bases outside the gene matches: 1. The CDR3 DNA follows: TGCGCCAGCAGTCAGGGGGCCACTGAAGCTTTCTTT. Its translation is CASSQGATEAFF.

A few counts support this clone. The rearrangement joins TRBV5-1 to TRBJ2-3; 11 bases match TRBD2. V gave up 4 bases and J gave up 2 bases; unmatched junction bases: 6. This CDR3 contains 16 residues. The V gene's germline CDR1 is SGHRS and CDR2 YFSETQ. The CDR3 loop reads CASSTGTSGPTDTQYF. CDR3 nucleotides: TGCGCCAGCAGCACTGGGACTAGCGGACCCACAGATACGCAGTATTTT.